This T cell receptor beta chain is drawn from a study of shared clonotypes between healthy human individuals. Clones were read by immunoSEQ multiplex PCR, and TCRdb kept only the in-frame ones, dropping some. The table shows about half a million clones, with approximately 80% occurring only once. This CDR3 has 12 amino acids. CDR1 and CDR2 (germline): SGHDT, YYEEEE. J lost 9 bases, V lost 2 bases, and 4 bases had no gene match. This clone was seen many times. Input material: PBMCs. The source of this sequence is a woman in her thirties or forties in good health. Some clones in this sample may be carry-over from other donors' samples. The rearrangement joins TRBV5-6 to TRBJ2-7; 8 nucleotides line up with TRBD1. The CDR3 sequence is CASSFPTGGQYF. For the CDR3, the DNA is TGTGCCAGCAGCTTTCCTACAGGGGGGCAGTACTTC.